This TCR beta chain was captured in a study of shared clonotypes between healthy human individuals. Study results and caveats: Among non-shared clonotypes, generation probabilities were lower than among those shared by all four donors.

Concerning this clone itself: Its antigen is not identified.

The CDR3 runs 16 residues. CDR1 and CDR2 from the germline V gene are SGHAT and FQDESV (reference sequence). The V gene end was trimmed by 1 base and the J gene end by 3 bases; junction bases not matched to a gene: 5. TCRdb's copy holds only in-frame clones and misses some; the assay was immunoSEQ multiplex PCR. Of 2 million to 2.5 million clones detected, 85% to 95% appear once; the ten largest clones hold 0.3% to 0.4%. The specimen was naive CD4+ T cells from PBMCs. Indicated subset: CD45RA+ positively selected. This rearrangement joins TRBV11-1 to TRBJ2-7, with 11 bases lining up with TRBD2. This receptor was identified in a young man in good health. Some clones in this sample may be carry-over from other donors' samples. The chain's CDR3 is CASSLGLTSGVYEQYF. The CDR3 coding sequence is TGTGCCAGCAGCTTAGGACTGACTAGCGGGGTCTACGAGCAGTACTTC.